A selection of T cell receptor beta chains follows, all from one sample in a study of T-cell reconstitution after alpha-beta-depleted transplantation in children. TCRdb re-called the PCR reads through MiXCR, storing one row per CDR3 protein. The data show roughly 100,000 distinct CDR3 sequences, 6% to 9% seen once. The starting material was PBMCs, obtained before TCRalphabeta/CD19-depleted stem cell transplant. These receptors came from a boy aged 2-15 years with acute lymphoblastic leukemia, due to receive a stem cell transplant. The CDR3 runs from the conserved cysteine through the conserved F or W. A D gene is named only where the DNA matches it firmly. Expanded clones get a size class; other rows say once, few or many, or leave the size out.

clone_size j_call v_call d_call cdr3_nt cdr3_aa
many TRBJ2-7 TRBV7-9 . TGTGCCAGCAGCCTAAACTACGAGCAGTACTTC CASSLNYEQYF
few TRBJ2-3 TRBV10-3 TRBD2 TGTGCCATCAGTGAGTCCCCTAGGATAGAGCGGGGGTACACAGATACGCAGTATTTT CAISESPRIERGYTDTQYF
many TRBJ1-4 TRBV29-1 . TGCAGCGTTGAAGAACCCGGCTCGGGGCTGAATGAAAAACTGTTTTTT CSVEEPGSGLNEKLFF
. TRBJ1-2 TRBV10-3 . TGTGCCATCAGTGAGGCGGGGGGGATCTTTGGCTACACCTTC CAISEAGGIFGYTF
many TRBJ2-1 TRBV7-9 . TGTGCCAGCAGCTTAAGCAATGAGCAGTTCTTC CASSLSNEQFF
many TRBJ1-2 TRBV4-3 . TGCGCCAGCAGCCCTGACCTCCGGCGTAGGGCTGGTGGCTACACCTTC CASSPDLRRRAGGYTF
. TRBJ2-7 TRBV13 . TGTGCCAGCAGCTCCCAGGGGGCTAGCGGGGCCTACGAGCAGTACTTC CASSSQGASGAYEQYF
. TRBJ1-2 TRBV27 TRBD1 TGTGCCAGCAGTTATCAATTCGGGACAGGCAACTATGGCTACACCTTC CASSYQFGTGNYGYTF
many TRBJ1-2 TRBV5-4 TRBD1 TGTGCCAGCAGCCCTGGAACGGGACAGGGACGATATGGCTACACCTTC CASSPGTGQGRYGYTF
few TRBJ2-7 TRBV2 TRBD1 TGTGCCAGCTTTGGACAGGGGACGAGCTCCTACGAGCAGTACTTC CASFGQGTSSYEQYF
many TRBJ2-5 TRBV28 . TGTGCCAGCAGTTTATGGCAGGGAGAGACCCAGTACTTC CASSLWQGETQYF
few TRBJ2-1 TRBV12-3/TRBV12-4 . TGTGCCACCCGCAACCACTTCCGCTGTCAAGTCCAGTTCTTC CATRNHFRCQVQFF
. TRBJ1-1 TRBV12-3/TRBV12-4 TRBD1 TGTGCCAGCATTTTGCCATACAGGGGGCGCGGAGCTTTCTTT CASILPYRGRGAFF
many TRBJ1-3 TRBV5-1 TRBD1 TGCGCCAGCCGCCAGGGGGATGGAAACACCATATATTTT CASRQGDGNTIYF
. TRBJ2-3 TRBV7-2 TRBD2 TGTGCCAGCAGCTTACCTAGCGGGGGGACCACCACAGATACGCAGTATTTT CASSLPSGGTTTDTQYF
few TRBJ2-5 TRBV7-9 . TGTGCCAGCAGAGGGGGGGCCCAACGACAAGAGACCCAGTACTTC CASRGGAQRQETQYF
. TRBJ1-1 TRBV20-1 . TGCAGTGCTAGGGAGGGCAGGGATGGGAGAGCTTTCTTT CSAREGRDGRAFF